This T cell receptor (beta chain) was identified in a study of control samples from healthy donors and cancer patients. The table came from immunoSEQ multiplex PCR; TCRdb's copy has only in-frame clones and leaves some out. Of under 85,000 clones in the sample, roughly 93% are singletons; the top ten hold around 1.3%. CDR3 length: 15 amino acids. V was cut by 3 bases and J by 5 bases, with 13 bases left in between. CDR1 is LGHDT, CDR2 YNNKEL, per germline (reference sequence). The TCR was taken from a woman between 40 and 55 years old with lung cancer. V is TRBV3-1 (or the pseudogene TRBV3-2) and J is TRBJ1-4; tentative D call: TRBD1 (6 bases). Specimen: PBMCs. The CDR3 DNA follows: TGTGCCAGCAGCCACGTACAGGGTTTCAATGAAAAACTGTTTTTT. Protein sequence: CASSHVQGFNEKLFF.